Below, 14 T cell receptor beta chains from the same sample are listed, as sequenced in a study of T cells in tumors after PD-1 blockade. Measured with immunoSEQ multiplex PCR; TCRdb has only the in-frame clones, and not every one. In the table there are approximately 47,000 clones, around four fifths of which are singletons. Sample: PBMCs, taken before anti-PD-1 therapy. The receptors shown here come from a human donor with advanced basal cell or squamous cell carcinoma (not recorded which).

The V and J genes are TRBV19 and TRBJ1-5; D may be TRBD1 (5 bases). CDR1 LNHDA and CDR2 SQIVND come from the germline V gene (reference sequence). This CDR3 has 18 residues. The V and J ends lost 7 bases and 1 base respectively, with 23 bases between them. This chain's CDR3 is CASNYKTAGTGSNQPQHF. DNA of the CDR3: TGTGCCAGTAATTACAAAACAGCCGGGACGGGCAGCAATCAGCCCCAGCATTTT.

The chain combines TRBV29-1 with TRBJ2-3; the match to TRBD2 covers 7 bases. CDR3 length equals 15 residues. The germline CDR1 and CDR2 sequences are SQVTM and ANQGSEA. The V segment lost 0 bases and the J segment 1 base; nucleotides outside the gene matches: 4. CDR3 bases: TGCAGCGTTGAAGATTTTACTAGCGGCACAGATACGCAGTATTTT. Protein: CSVEDFTSGTDTQYF.

The count of this clone is one. The CDR3 here is CASSIIRGTVYEQYF. DNA for the CDR3: TGTGCCAGTAGTATAATTCGGGGGACAGTCTACGAGCAGTACTTC. The V and J genes are TRBV19 and TRBJ2-7, with TRBD1 as a possible D gene (7 bases). Germline CDR1 and CDR2: LNHDA and SQIVND (reference sequence). V lost 2 bases and J lost 3, with 14 bases in between. The CDR3 is 15 amino acids.

The V and J genes are TRBV5-4 and TRBJ2-1, with D perhaps matching TRBD2 (6 bases). This CDR3 is 15 amino acids long. The V gene lost 5 bases and the J gene lost 1 base, with 13 bases spanning the gap. Per germline, CDR1 SGHNT and CDR2 YYREEE (reference sequence). The CDR3 loop reads CASSRSSGSYNEQFF. The CDR3 bases are TGTGCCAGCAGTAGGTCCAGCGGGTCCTACAATGAGCAGTTCTTC.

The chain uses TRBV9 and TRBJ2-1, with TRBD2 matching 13 bases. Germline CDR1 and CDR2: SGDLS and YYNGEE. The CDR3 covers 14 residues. V was clipped by 0 bases and J by 14 bases; unmatched bases: 5. The CDR3: CASSVEGTSGKEFF. CDR3 coding DNA: TGTGCCAGCAGCGTAGAAGGGACTAGCGGGAAGGAGTTCTTC.

The V and J genes are TRBV3-1 (or the pseudogene TRBV3-2) and TRBJ2-7; D tentatively fits TRBD1 or TRBD2 (5 bases each). The CDR3 is made up of 13 amino acids. Between the trimmed V and J ends, which lost 8 bases and 0 bases, there was a span of 11 bases. CDR1 LGHDT and CDR2 YNNKEL come from the germline V gene (reference sequence). Written as DNA, the CDR3 is TGTGCCAGCGGTTGGGGGAGCTCCTACGAGCAGTACTTC. It codes for CASGWGSSYEQYF.

This clone has more than one count but fewer than ten. The V gene is TRBV18, the J gene TRBJ2-5, with D unclear. The V and J ends lost 0 bases and 8 bases respectively, with 16 bases between them. CDR1 and CDR2 (germline): KGHSH, LQKENI. CDR3 length equals 15 residues. Written as DNA, the CDR3 is TGTGCCAGCTCACCACCGTCCGAGACAATAGAAACCCAGTACTTC. Residues: CASSPPSETIETQYF. Filled out from reference TRBV18 and TRBJ2-5, the complete variable domain reads NAGVMQNPRHLVRRRGQEARLRCSPMKGHSHVYWYRQLPEEGLKFMVYLQKENIIDESGMPKERFSAEFPKEGPSILRIQQVVRGDSAAYFCASSPPSETIETQYFGPGTRLLVL.

This clone turned up a few times. The genes are TRBV3-1 (or the pseudogene TRBV3-2) and TRBJ2-1, with 7 bases that match TRBD1. The V gene end was trimmed by 5 bases and the J gene end by 3 bases; junction bases not matched to a gene: 10. This CDR3 region has 16 residues. Germline CDR1 and CDR2: LGHDT and YNNKEL (reference sequence). In DNA form, the CDR3 reads TGTGCCAGCAGCTCCGTTACGGGACAGTTCTACAATGAGCAGTTCTTC. Encoded protein: CASSSVTGQFYNEQFF.

This clone was seen a handful of times. This chain joins TRBV18 and TRBJ1-3, with D tentatively TRBD1 (6 bases). Trimming cost V 6 bases and J 4 bases, with 19 bases left between them. The CDR3 covers 16 residues. The V gene's germline CDR1 is KGHSH and CDR2 LQKENI. CDR3 sequence: CASSTLRQESGNTIYF. DNA of the CDR3: TGTGCCAGCTCTACCCTACGACAGGAATCCGGAAACACCATATATTTT.

The chain carries TRBV20-1 and TRBJ2-2; D gene uncertain. V was clipped by 3 bases and J by 4 bases, with 3 bases between them. This CDR3 contains 11 residues. Germline CDR1 and CDR2: DFQATT and SNEGSKA (reference sequence). CDR3 coding DNA: TGCAGTGCTAGTACCACCGGGGAGCTGTTTTTT. Translation gives CSASTTGELFF.

V usage is TRBV27 and J usage is TRBJ2-1, with 8 bases lining up with TRBD2. V dropped 2 bases and J dropped 0; count of bases not matched to a gene: 12. The germline gives CDR1 MNHEY, CDR2 SMNVEV (reference sequence). CDR3 length: 19 amino acids. The CDR3 sequence is CASSLVRGVSGASYNEQFF. The DNA for the CDR3 is TGTGCCAGCAGTTTAGTGCGAGGGGTTAGCGGGGCCTCCTACAATGAGCAGTTCTTC.

This clone has just one count. This chain uses TRBV6-5 with TRBJ2-7; 8 bases line up with TRBD2. J was trimmed by 2 bases and V by 4 bases; bases with no gene match: 7. CDR1 and CDR2 (germline): MNHEY, SVGAGI. The CDR3 has 15 residues. CDR3 protein: CASSLAGGRPYEQYF. Written as DNA, the CDR3 is TGTGCCAGCAGTTTGGCGGGAGGCCGACCCTACGAGCAGTACTTC.

V usage is TRBV27 and J usage is TRBJ2-5, with 11 bases fitting TRBD1. The germline CDR1 and CDR2 sequences are MNHEY and SMNVEV (reference sequence). The CDR3 contains 17 residues. The ends lost 6 bases at V and 1 base at J; junction bases unmatched: 10. CDR3 DNA: TGTGCCAGCAGAGCCTCCCGGGGACAGGGGGGCCAAGAGACCCAGTACTTC. It yields the protein CASRASRGQGGQETQYF.

Here the CDR3 reads CASSLPDQPQHF. DNA of the CDR3: TGTGCCAGCAGCTTACCCGATCAGCCCCAGCATTTT. The rearrangement joins TRBV7-9 to TRBJ1-5, with unresolved D. Germline CDR1 SEHNR, CDR2 FQNEAQ (reference sequence). The CDR3 sequence is 12 residues long. The ends were cut back, 2 bases at V and 5 bases at J, with 4 bases in the middle. Filled out from reference TRBV7-9 and TRBJ1-5, the complete variable domain reads DTGVSQNPRHKITKRGQNVTFRCDPISEHNRLYWYRQTLGQGPEFLTYFQNEAQLEKSRLLSDRFSAERPKGSFSTLEIQRTEQGDSAMYLCASSLPDQPQHFGDGTRLSIL.